Listed here are 9 T cell receptor beta chains from one sample, sequenced in a study of radiotherapy plus CTLA-4 blockade in lung cancer. The protocol was immunoSEQ multiplex PCR, while the TCRdb copy is restricted to in-frame clones and leaves out a portion. The sample lists 49,000 or so clones, 76% occurring once. Sequences were derived from peripheral blood, sampled from a patient treated with radiotherapy plus ipilimumab. Receptors originate from a human donor with non-small cell lung cancer who had stable disease on radiotherapy plus ipilimumab.

The V gene is TRBV5-6, the J gene TRBJ2-2, with no clear D. The V gene lost 1 base and the J gene lost 8 bases, with 12 bases spanning the gap. The CDR3 contains 14 residues. Germline lookup yields CDR1 SGHDT and CDR2 YYEEEE. The CDR3 bases are TGTGCCAGCAGCTTGCCAATTATTCAGGGGGAGCTGTTTTTT. Translation: CASSLPIIQGELFF. Based on the CDR3 plus reference TRBV5-6 and TRBJ2-2, the full variable domain is DAGVTQSPTHLIKTRGQQVTLRCSPKSGHDTVSWYQQALGQGPQFIFQYYEEEERQRGNFPDRFSGHQFPNYSSELNVNALLLGDSALYLCASSLPIIQGELFFGEGSRLTVL.

This clone appeared a single time. The rearrangement joins TRBV10-1 to TRBJ2-5; D is uncertain. V lost 5 bases and J lost 2, with 18 bases in between. CDR3 size: 16 residues. Germline CDR1 is WNHNN and CDR2 is SYGVQD (reference sequence). CDR3 bases: TGCGCCAGCAGTAAAAACCCCCAGATATTTCAAGAGACCCAGTACTTC. Translation: CASSKNPQIFQETQYF.

The J gene is TRBJ1-1, the V gene TRBV2; D is undetermined. Between the trimmed V and J ends, which lost 4 bases and 0 bases, there was a span of 9 bases. The CDR3 has 14 amino acids. CDR1 is SNHLY and CDR2 is FYNNEI in the germline V gene. CDR3 DNA sequence: TGTGCCAGCAGTGTTTACAGCATGAACACTGAAGCTTTCTTT. It specifies CASSVYSMNTEAFF.

The chain uses TRBV9 and TRBJ2-3; TRBD2 matches 9 bases. The germline V gene has CDR1 SGDLS and CDR2 YYNGEE. CDR3 length: 16 residues. J was trimmed by 5 bases and V by 0 bases; bases with no gene match: 7. Written as DNA, the CDR3 is TGTGCCAGCAGCGTAGCGGCGGGGGGGCAGGGAGATACGCAGTATTTT. Protein: CASSVAAGGQGDTQYF.

The chain uses TRBV9 and TRBJ2-3; 7 nucleotides line up with TRBD2. The CDR3 has 20 residues. The germline V gene has CDR1 SGDLS and CDR2 YYNGEE. The junction had 17 bases not matched to a gene; V was cut back by 1 base and J by 0 bases. The CDR3 protein is CASSVSGSGELITSTDTQYF. Written as DNA, the CDR3 is TGTGCCAGCAGCGTATCAGGGAGCGGGGAGCTCATAACTAGCACAGATACGCAGTATTTT.

The CDR3 sequence is CASSEGQGSYEQYF. The CDR3 nucleotides are TGCGCCAGCAGCGAGGGACAGGGCTCCTACGAGCAGTACTTC. The gene calls are TRBV5-1 and TRBJ2-7, with TRBD1 identical over 9 bases. Germline V gives CDR1 SGHRS, CDR2 YFSETQ. V shed 4 bases, J shed 0 bases, and the junction held 2 bases outside the gene matches. This CDR3 is 14 amino acids long. Full variable domain (rest looked up from reference TRBV5-1 and TRBJ2-7): KAGVTQTPRYLIKTRGQQVTLSCSPISGHRSVSWYQQTPGQGLQFLFEYFSETQRNKGNFPGRFSGRQFSNSRSEMNVSTLELGDSALYLCASSEGQGSYEQYFGPGTRLTVT.

The table lists this clone with a few counts. V usage is TRBV5-1 and J usage is TRBJ2-7, with D perhaps matching TRBD1 or TRBD2 (6 bases each). Germline loops: CDR1 SGHRS, CDR2 YFSETQ. With 0 bases removed from V and 0 bases from J, the gap between germline ends came to 13 bases. The CDR3 covers 16 residues. CDR3 DNA sequence: TGCGCCAGCAGCTTGGTATTGGGGGGCCGCTCCTACGAGCAGTACGTC. Its translation is CASSLVLGGRSYEQYV.

A single count supports this clone. J is TRBJ1-1 and V is TRBV2, with D maybe TRBD1 (5 bases). This CDR3 spans 14 amino acids. Germline loops: CDR1 SNHLY, CDR2 FYNNEI. Trimming took 0 bases from V and 4 from J, leaving 9 bases between them. CDR3: CASSEALGGTEAFF. CDR3 DNA sequence: TGTGCCAGCAGTGAAGCGCTGGGGGGCACTGAAGCTTTCTTT.

As to this clone: The sample has other DNA sequences that encode this CDR3 too. The chain employs TRBV5-6 and TRBJ1-6; D unclear. The V and J ends lost 6 bases and 9 bases respectively, with 22 bases between them. This CDR3 region has 16 residues. Per germline, CDR1 SGHDT and CDR2 YYEEEE. The CDR3 nucleotides read TGTGCCAGCACCGCGGGCGGAGGACGGATAAGTTCACCCCTCCACTTT. Translation: CASTAGGGRISSPLHF.